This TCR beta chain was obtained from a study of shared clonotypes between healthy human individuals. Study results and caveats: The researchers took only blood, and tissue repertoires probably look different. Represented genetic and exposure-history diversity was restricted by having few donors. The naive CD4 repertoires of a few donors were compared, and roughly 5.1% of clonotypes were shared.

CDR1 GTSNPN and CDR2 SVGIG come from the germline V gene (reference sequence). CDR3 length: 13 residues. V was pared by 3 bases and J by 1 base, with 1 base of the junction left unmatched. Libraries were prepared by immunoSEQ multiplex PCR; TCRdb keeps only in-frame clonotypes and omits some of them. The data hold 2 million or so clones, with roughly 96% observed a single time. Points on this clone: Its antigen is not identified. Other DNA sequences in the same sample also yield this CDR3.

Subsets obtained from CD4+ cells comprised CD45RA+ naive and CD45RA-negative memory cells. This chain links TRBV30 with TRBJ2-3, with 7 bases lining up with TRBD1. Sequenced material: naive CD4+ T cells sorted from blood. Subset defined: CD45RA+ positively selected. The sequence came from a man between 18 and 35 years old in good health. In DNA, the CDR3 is TGTGCCTGGAGCGGACAGGGCACAGATACGCAGTATTTT. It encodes CAWSGQGTDTQYF.